This T cell receptor (beta chain) stems from a study of OX40 agonist ivuxolimab in advanced cancers. Study-wide background: All patients had ivuxolimab intravenously every 2 weeks at 0.01 to 10 mg/kg. Study-level findings and limits: Fewer expanded clones were found on average in CD4+ than in CD8+ T cells.

Germline lookup yields CDR1 MDHEN and CDR2 SYDVKM. The CDR3 runs to 11 residues. V was clipped by 5 bases and J by 8 bases, with 7 bases between them. Sequencing used immunoSEQ multiplex PCR; TCRdb keeps in-frame clones, though not all of them. The sample has some 17,000 clones, around 67% seen once. With regard to this clone: Its antigen is undetermined.

V gene TRBV28 combines with J gene TRBJ2-1; no firm D call. The material sequenced was CD4+ or CD8+ T cells sorted from blood, taken in a trial of the OX40 agonist ivuxolimab. This TCR derives from an adult with an advanced solid tumor such as melanoma, head and neck, liver or kidney cancer. The CDR3 bases are TGTGCCAGCAGTGCCTTCTATGAGCAGTTCTTC. Translating it yields CASSAFYEQFF. The whole variable domain, filled in from reference TRBV28 and TRBJ2-1, reads DVKVTQSSRYLVKRTGEKVFLECVQDMDHENMFWYRQDPGLGLRLIYFSYDVKMKEKGDIPEGYSVSREKKERFSLILESASTNQTSMYLCASSAFYEQFFGPGTRLTVL.